The clone carrying this T cell receptor beta chain was seen a handful of times. The target antigen is unknown. This sample was included in a study of STAT3 mutations in large granular lymphocyte leukemia. Across the whole study: Roughly half the longitudinally sequenced T-LGLL patients had canonical STAT3 mutations. Over half of T-LGLL patients had one or more immunosuppressive regimens. Study results and limitations: In T-cell large granular lymphocyte leukemia, about half of patients showed multiple immunodominant subclonotypes. Samples missed the first appearance of the clone.

TCRbeta libraries averaged about 44,000 productive templates per sample. Some clones are missing from TCRdb's copy, which holds only in-frame ones; the method was immunoSEQ multiplex PCR. The table shows under 5,000 clones, with about four fifths occurring only once. Material for sequencing was peripheral blood mononuclear cells. This clonotype was sampled from a man aged 35 to 55 with T-cell large granular lymphocyte leukemia. Some clones in this sample may be carry-over from other donors' samples.

DNA for the CDR3: TGTGCCAGCAGTGAATTTGAGGGGGCGAGGTACACTGAAGCTTTCTTT. Translation: CASSEFEGARYTEAFF. The rearrangement uses TRBV6-4 and TRBJ1-1; 7 bases align to TRBD1. Germline V gene data show CDR1 as MRHNA and CDR2 as SNTAGT. V gave up 3 bases and J gave up 3 bases; unmatched junction bases: 10. This CDR3 spans 16 amino acids.